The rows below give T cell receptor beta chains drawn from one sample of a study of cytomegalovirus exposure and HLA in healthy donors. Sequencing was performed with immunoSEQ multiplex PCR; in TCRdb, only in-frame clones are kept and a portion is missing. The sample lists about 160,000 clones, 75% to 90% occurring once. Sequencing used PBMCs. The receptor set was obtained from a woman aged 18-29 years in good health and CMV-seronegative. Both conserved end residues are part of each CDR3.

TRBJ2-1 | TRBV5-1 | CASRPRTSGGTVEQFF
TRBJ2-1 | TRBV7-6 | CASSLQGSYNEQFF
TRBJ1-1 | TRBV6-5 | CASSPRDFTEAFF
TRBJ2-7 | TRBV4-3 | CASSQDRDRVYEQYF
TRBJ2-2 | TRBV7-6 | CASSFVSDRSLNTGELFF
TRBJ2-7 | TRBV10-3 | CAITTGTRGYEQYF
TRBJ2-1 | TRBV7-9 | CASSRREMEMGEQFF
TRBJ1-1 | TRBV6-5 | CASSDRGTNTEAFF
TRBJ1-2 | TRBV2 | CASRRSLLNYGYTF
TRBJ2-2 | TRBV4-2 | CASSQIPTGGGELFF
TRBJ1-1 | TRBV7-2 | CASSPRQGKNTEAFF
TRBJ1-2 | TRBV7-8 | CASSPYLGQANYGYTF
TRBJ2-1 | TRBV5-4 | CASSLPSGSYNEQFF
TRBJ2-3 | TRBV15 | CATSRGGQGVTDTQYF
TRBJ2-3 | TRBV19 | CASSLAGYGDTQYF
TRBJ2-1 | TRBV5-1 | CASSAPDRGNNEQFF
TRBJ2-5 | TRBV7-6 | CASSLSARGQETQYF
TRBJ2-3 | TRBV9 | CASSVGRSGGRDTQYF
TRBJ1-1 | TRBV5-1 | CASAQGVNTEAFF
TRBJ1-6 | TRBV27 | CASSLSWMEPPLHF
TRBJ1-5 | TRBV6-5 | CASSYRVRDPQHF
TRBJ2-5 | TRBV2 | CASSEVLSGVETQYF
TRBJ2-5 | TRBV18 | CASSPTAQETQYF
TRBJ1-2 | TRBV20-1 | CSARMPGYTF
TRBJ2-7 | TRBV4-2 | CASSQEYQTHHEQYF
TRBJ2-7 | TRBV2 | CASSGRRASGEFYEQYF
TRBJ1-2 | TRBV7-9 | CASSLQGWEVNYGYTF
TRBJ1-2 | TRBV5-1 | CASSLVVGGYGYTF
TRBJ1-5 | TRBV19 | CASRGDRAVSFQPQHF
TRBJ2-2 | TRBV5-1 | CASSSQGAANTGELFF
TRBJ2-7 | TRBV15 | CATSRDGQFSGEQYF
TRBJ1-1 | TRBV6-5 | CASSYGRGNTEAFF
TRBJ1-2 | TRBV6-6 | CASSRGGDYGYTF
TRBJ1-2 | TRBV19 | CASSIIEYGYTF
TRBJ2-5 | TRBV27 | CASSLSREETQYF
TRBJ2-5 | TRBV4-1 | CASSLTSGLIQETQYF
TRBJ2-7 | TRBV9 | CASSAQGTTTYEQYF
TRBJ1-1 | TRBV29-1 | CSVGQMNTEAFF
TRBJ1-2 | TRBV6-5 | CASSYSVGQGDGYTF
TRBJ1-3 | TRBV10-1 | CASSRGYGNTIYF
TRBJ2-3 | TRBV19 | CASSKPIATDTQYF
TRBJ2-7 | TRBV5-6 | CASSARLREQYF
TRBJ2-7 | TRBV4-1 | CASSQFPGQGGYEQYF
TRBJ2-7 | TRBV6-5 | CASSYSTTGLDEQYF
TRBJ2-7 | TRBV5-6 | CASSPVGGRGADEQYF
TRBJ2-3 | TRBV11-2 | CASSLGQGATDTQYF
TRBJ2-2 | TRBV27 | CASSAGLAGSGELFF
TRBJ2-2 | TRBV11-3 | CASSPRGGPSGGELFF
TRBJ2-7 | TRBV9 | CASSPRSAGEQYF
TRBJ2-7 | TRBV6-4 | CATGDGQPSYEQYF
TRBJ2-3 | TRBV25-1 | CASSDPGLAGGVAQYF
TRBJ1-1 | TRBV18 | CASSGGLNTEAFF
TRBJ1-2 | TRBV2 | CASEQGSGYTF
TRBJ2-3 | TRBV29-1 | CSVGRMSDTQYF
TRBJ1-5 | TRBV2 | CASRRDRSNQPQHF
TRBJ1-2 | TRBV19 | CASHRGQTAMDYGYTF
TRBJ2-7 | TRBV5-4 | CASSPGTISYEQYF